The 29 T cell receptor beta chains listed next were all sequenced from one sample in a study of blood T cell repertoires in COVID-19. Libraries were prepared by immunoSEQ multiplex PCR; TCRdb keeps only in-frame clonotypes and omits some of them. The sample holds 250,000 or so clones, nearly 90% seen once. The specimen sequenced was peripheral blood. These receptors all come from an older woman with COVID-19, enrolled during active disease.

This clone was recorded once. This chain connects TRBV5-1 to TRBJ2-1, with TRBD2 identical over 9 bases. Germline CDR1 SGHRS, CDR2 YFSETQ. The CDR3 is made up of 15 amino acids. The V and J ends lost 0 bases and 3 bases, in that order; junction bases with no gene match: 1. The CDR3 protein is CASSLETSGYNEQFF. CDR3 DNA: TGCGCCAGCAGCTTGGAGACTAGCGGCTACAATGAGCAGTTCTTC.

This clone was seen once. V gene TRBV9 combines with J gene TRBJ1-3, with a weak D call TRBD1 (5 bases). The CDR3 length is 15 residues. The V end was cut by 4 bases, the J end by 4 bases, with 15 bases between. The V gene's germline CDR1 is SGDLS and CDR2 YYNGEE. The CDR3 region has the DNA TGTGCCAGCAGCTTTGAAGGGGCTGGCGGAAACACCATATATTTT. Its translation is CASSFEGAGGNTIYF.

This sequence joins TRBV5-1 and TRBJ1-4; D is possibly TRBD1 (5 bases). Germline V gives CDR1 SGHRS, CDR2 YFSETQ. V was clipped by 0 bases and J by 8 bases, with 11 bases between them. The CDR3 contains 14 residues. The CDR3 region is CASSLVMGGEKLFF. In nucleotides, the CDR3 is TGCGCCAGCAGCTTGGTTATGGGGGGAGAAAAACTGTTTTTT.

The rearrangement links TRBV19 to TRBJ2-4; D may be TRBD2 (6 bases). Trimming removed 3 bases from V and 5 bases from J, with 14 bases in between. CDR1 and CDR2 from the germline V gene are LNHDA and SQIVND (reference sequence). This CDR3 is built from 15 residues. CDR3 in DNA: TGTGCCAGTAGTATCTCCCTGGGACTCGAAAACATTCAGTACTTC. Protein: CASSISLGLENIQYF.

This sequence joins TRBV15 and TRBJ2-7; 10 nucleotides agree with TRBD1. The CDR3 loop spans 12 amino acids. Per germline, CDR1 LNHNV and CDR2 YYDKDF (reference sequence). V gave up 11 bases and J gave up 7 bases; unmatched junction bases: 8. The CDR3 coding sequence is TGTGCCTCCCGGGACAGGGGACGGGAGCAGTACTTC. It translates to CASRDRGREQYF.

This clone appeared a single time. The chain couples TRBV5-1 to TRBJ1-3, with 7 bases identical to TRBD1. CDR1 is SGHRS and CDR2 is YFSETQ in the germline V gene. The CDR3 spans 15 residues. The J segment lost 2 bases and the V segment lost 0 bases, leaving 2 bases of the junction unmatched. The CDR3 sequence: CASSLGRGAGNTIYF. CDR3 nucleotides: TGCGCCAGCAGCTTGGGCAGGGGGGCTGGAAACACCATATATTTT.

The V and J genes are TRBV5-6 and TRBJ1-1, with D maybe TRBD1 (6 bases). CDR3 length: 12 amino acids. V was pared by 0 bases and J by 8 bases, with 8 bases between. From germline, CDR1 is SGHDT and CDR2 YYEEEE. This CDR3 is CASSLGRGEAFF. DNA for the CDR3: TGTGCCAGCAGCTTGGGCAGGGGAGAAGCTTTCTTT.

The chain has TRBV4-1 and TRBJ1-5; a weak D match, TRBD1 (5 bases). In germline, CDR1 is MGHRA, CDR2 YSYEKL. Trimming took 0 bases from V and 5 from J, leaving 8 bases between them. CDR3 length: 14 amino acids. CDR3 region: CASSQDREDQPQHF. CDR3 nucleotide sequence: TGCGCCAGCAGCCAAGACAGGGAGGATCAGCCCCAGCATTTT.

The rearrangement links TRBV9 to TRBJ1-3; the D gene is possibly TRBD1 (6 bases). The V end was cut by 4 bases, the J end by 0 bases, with 8 bases between. Germline values: CDR1 SGDLS, CDR2 YYNGEE. This CDR3 comprises 14 residues. CDR3 in amino acids: CASSPDSSGNTIYF. The CDR3 DNA reads TGTGCCAGCAGCCCGGACAGCTCTGGAAACACCATATATTTT.

This clone was counted between two and nine times. The V and J genes are TRBV5-8 and TRBJ1-6; D perhaps matches TRBD1 (5 bases). The CDR3 extends over 17 amino acids. V was clipped by 2 bases and J by 1 base, with 13 bases between them. The germline CDR1 and CDR2 sequences are SGHTS and YDEGEE. CDR3 amino acids: CASSFKWTPSYNSPLHF. Written as DNA, the CDR3 is TGTGCCAGCAGCTTCAAATGGACACCGTCCTATAATTCACCCCTCCACTTT.

The rearrangement uses TRBV19 and TRBJ2-3, with 8 bases matching TRBD1. CDR1 is LNHDA and CDR2 is SQIVND in the germline V gene (reference sequence). The junction had 11 bases not matched to a gene; V was cut back by 6 bases and J by 0 bases. The CDR3 has 17 residues. The CDR3 protein is CASRQLGQGVSTDTQYF. The CDR3 DNA follows: TGTGCCAGTAGACAATTAGGACAGGGAGTAAGCACAGATACGCAGTATTTT. The variable domain in full, completed from reference TRBV19 and TRBJ2-3, reads DGGITQSPKYLFRKEGQNVTLSCEQNLNHDAMYWYRQDPGQGLRLIYYSQIVNDFQKGDIAEGYSVSREKKESFPLTVTSAQKNPTAFYLCASRQLGQGVSTDTQYFGPGTRLTVL.

This clone was seen more than once but under ten times. The V gene is TRBV7-2, the J gene TRBJ1-1, with TRBD1 as a possible D gene (5 bases). Trimming pared 2 bases from V and 5 bases from J, leaving 12 bases between. The CDR3 has 14 amino acids. CDR1 is SGHTA, CDR2 FQGNSA, per germline. The CDR3 loop is CASSLIQGWTEAFF. In DNA form, the CDR3 reads TGTGCCAGCAGCTTAATTCAGGGATGGACTGAAGCTTTCTTT.

The V and J genes are TRBV6-5 and TRBJ2-5, with TRBD2 identical over 7 bases. CDR3 length: 16 amino acids. Germline lookup yields CDR1 MNHEY and CDR2 SVGAGI. V was pared by 0 bases and J by 5 bases, with 9 bases of the junction left unmatched. The CDR3 spells CASSYSGRAGVETQYF. The CDR3 DNA is TGTGCCAGCAGTTACTCAGGCAGGGCGGGGGTTGAGACCCAGTACTTC.

The V and J genes are TRBV6-5 and TRBJ2-5; 9 nucleotides line up with TRBD1. The trim removed 8 bases at V and 4 bases at J, leaving 11 bases unmatched. The CDR3 has 15 amino acids. Germline CDR1 and CDR2: MNHEY and SVGAGI. In DNA, the CDR3 is TGTGCCAGCTCCCCGCGGACAGGGGATCGAGAGACCCAGTACTTC. This sequence encodes CASSPRTGDRETQYF.

J is TRBJ2-3 and V is TRBV2, with 9 nucleotides matching TRBD2. The germline gives CDR1 SNHLY, CDR2 FYNNEI. The V and J ends lost 8 bases and 5 bases, in that order; junction bases with no gene match: 5. The CDR3 spans 13 residues. The CDR3 sequence is CASLAGRGDTQYF. The CDR3 DNA follows: TGTGCCAGCCTAGCGGGGAGGGGAGATACGCAGTATTTT.

The chain has TRBV6-5 and TRBJ1-3, with a possible D match to TRBD1 (6 bases). The CDR3 runs 15 residues. In germline, CDR1 is MNHEY, CDR2 SVGAGI. V was trimmed by 9 bases and J by 0 bases, leaving 15 bases between them. This chain's CDR3 is CASRTAPNSGNTIYF. In DNA, the CDR3 is TGTGCCAGTCGGACAGCCCCCAACTCTGGAAACACCATATATTTT.

The chain is built from TRBV19 and TRBJ1-1, with D perhaps matching TRBD1 (6 bases). This CDR3 region has 13 residues. The V end was cut by 7 bases, the J end by 3 bases, with 12 bases between. Per germline, CDR1 LNHDA and CDR2 SQIVND (reference sequence). The CDR3 DNA sequence: TGTGCCAGTATGGGGGACACATACACTGAAGCTTTCTTT. Its protein is CASMGDTYTEAFF.

This sequence joins TRBV4-3 and TRBJ2-1; perhaps TRBD1 as D (6 bases). V was trimmed by 1 base and J by 0 bases, leaving 13 bases between them. CDR1 is LGHNA, CDR2 YSLEER, per germline. The length of the CDR3 is 17 residues. This CDR3 is CASSQAAGASSYNEQFF. Here the CDR3 DNA reads TGCGCCAGCAGCCAAGCCGCAGGGGCAAGCTCCTACAATGAGCAGTTCTTC.

The rearrangement joins TRBV27 to TRBJ2-5; TRBD1 matches at 7 bases. CDR1 and CDR2 from the germline V gene are MNHEY and SMNVEV (reference sequence). The ends lost 6 bases at V and 4 bases at J; junction bases unmatched: 11. The CDR3 is 15 amino acids. DNA for the CDR3: TGTGCCAGCAGACCTATTACAGGGGTAGGAGAGACCCAGTACTTC. This translates into CASRPITGVGETQYF.

V usage is TRBV4-2 and J usage is TRBJ1-6; 9 positions match TRBD1. CDR1 and CDR2 (germline): LGHNA, YNFKEQ. The CDR3 extends over 17 amino acids. V lost 1 base, J lost 10 bases, and 11 bases stayed unmatched. The CDR3 sequence: CASSQGPHGTGISPLHF. As DNA, the CDR3 is TGTGCCAGCAGCCAAGGGCCCCACGGGACAGGGATCTCACCCCTCCACTTT.

V and J are TRBV6-2 or TRBV6-3 and TRBJ2-5, with D perhaps TRBD1 (6 bases). Germline loops: CDR1 MNHEY, CDR2 SVGEGT. V lost 2 bases, J lost 5 bases, and 15 bases lay in between. This CDR3 is built from 15 residues. The CDR3, as DNA: TGTGCCAGCAGTTACCTCAGGGGAAGGGGGGAGACCCAGTACTTC. This translates into CASSYLRGRGETQYF.

This clone is a singleton in its sample. The V gene is TRBV6-1, the J gene TRBJ1-2, with no clear D. Germline CDR1 and CDR2: MNHNS and SASEGT. V gave up 2 bases and J gave up 2 bases, with 15 bases separating them. CDR3 length: 16 residues. The DNA for the CDR3 is TGTGCCAGCAGTGAACAGTTGCGGGCAGAGAACTATGGCTACACCTTC. It codes for CASSEQLRAENYGYTF.

The gene calls are TRBV7-2 and TRBJ1-4; 7 bases map to TRBD1. V shed 5 bases and J 0 bases; nucleotides not matched to a gene: 3. The CDR3 is made up of 15 amino acids. Per the germline V gene, CDR1 is SGHTA and CDR2 is FQGNSA. In DNA form, the CDR3 reads TGTGCCAGCAGCCGGGACAGTTCAACTAATGAAAAACTGTTTTTT. Protein: CASSRDSSTNEKLFF.

The chain recombines TRBV18 with TRBJ1-6; D is unresolved. Germline CDR1 and CDR2: KGHSH and LQKENI. Between the trimmed V and J ends, which lost 3 bases and 7 bases, there was a span of 10 bases. The CDR3 runs to 14 residues. CDR3: CASSPPTGNSPLHF. The CDR3 DNA reads as TGTGCCAGCTCACCCCCGACGGGGAATTCACCCCTCCACTTT.

The rearrangement links TRBV5-6 to TRBJ1-2, with D maybe TRBD1 (6 bases). V dropped 1 base and J dropped 5 bases, with 9 bases sitting between them. The germline V gene has CDR1 SGHDT and CDR2 YYEEEE. The CDR3 totals 13 residues. CDR3 amino acids: CASSLNDRYGYTF. The CDR3 coding sequence is TGTGCCAGCAGCTTGAACGACAGGTATGGCTACACCTTC.

V gene TRBV19 combines with J gene TRBJ1-2, with 8 bases aligning to TRBD1. Trimming cost V 3 bases and J 3 bases; bases outside gene matches: 9. Germline assignment: CDR1 LNHDA and CDR2 SQIVND (reference sequence). The CDR3 covers 16 residues. The CDR3 sequence is CASSMTDRGIHYGYTF. The CDR3 nucleotides read TGTGCCAGTAGTATGACCGACAGGGGTATTCACTATGGCTACACCTTC.

The chain has TRBV6-5 and TRBJ1-2; D might be TRBD1 (5 bases). The germline gives CDR1 MNHEY, CDR2 SVGAGI. Trimming took off 0 bases at V and 8 bases at J, with 10 bases between the two ends. This CDR3 spans 13 amino acids. The CDR3 sequence: CASSYSSREGYTF. As DNA, the CDR3 is TGTGCCAGCAGTTACTCTTCCAGGGAAGGCTACACCTTC.

The chain links TRBV11-2 to TRBJ1-2, with 8 bases matching TRBD1. V lost 5 bases to trimming and J lost 1 base; unmatched junction nucleotides: 3. CDR3 length: 14 amino acids. CDR1 and CDR2 (germline): SGHAT, FQNNGV. CDR3 amino acids: CASSQDRGNYGYTF. CDR3 DNA sequence: TGTGCCAGCAGCCAAGACAGGGGTAACTATGGCTACACCTTC.

J is TRBJ2-4 and V is TRBV6-4; 7 nucleotides agree with TRBD2. Germline V gene sequence: CDR1 MRHNA, CDR2 SNTAGT. The trim removed 6 bases at V and 6 bases at J, leaving 11 bases unmatched. This CDR3 has 15 amino acids. CDR3 amino acids: CASSVVGGKGNIQYF. DNA for the CDR3: TGTGCCAGCAGCGTCGTGGGGGGGAAGGGAAACATTCAGTACTTC.